The rows below give T cell receptor beta chains drawn from one sample of a study of response to subunit inactivated influenza vaccine. TCRdb itself ran the RT-PCR reads through MiXCR, one entry per CDR3 protein. The sample lists roughly 500,000 distinct CDR3 sequences, around 21% seen once, with approximately 3% in the top ten. These data were also reused for a study on T cells expressing NK-cell markers.

Source: CD4+ T cells sorted from PBMCs, taken 11 to 12 days after vaccination. Receptor source: a man aged 50-60 years who received an inactivated influenza vaccine. Each CDR3 is given with its conserved first and last residue. D genes are given only for firm matches. Rows give clone size only sometimes, using once, few, many, or a class for an expanded clone.

j_call	v_call	clone_size	d_call	cdr3_nt	cdr3_aa
TRBJ2-2	TRBV7-2	few	.	TGTGCCAGCAGCGCACTTGGGGCGACCGGGGAGCTGTTTTTT	CASSALGATGELFF
TRBJ2-2	TRBV12-3/TRBV12-4	many	TRBD2	TGTGCCAGCAGTAGATCATCTAGCGGGCGGGAGCTGTTTTTT	CASSRSSSGRELFF
TRBJ1-6	TRBV27	.	.	TGTGCCAGCAGTTTTCCGGGGAATTCACCCCTCCACTTT	CASSFPGNSPLHF
TRBJ1-2	TRBV7-2	few	TRBD1	TGTGCCAGCAGCCCATCCGGGACAGGGGTGGAGTATGGCTACACCTTC	CASSPSGTGVEYGYTF
TRBJ2-5	TRBV11-1	.	TRBD1	TGTGCCAGCACCAGACAGGGGGCAGAGACCCAGTACTTC	CASTRQGAETQYF
TRBJ2-7	TRBV5-5	few	.	TGTGCCAGCAGCTTGGCAGGGAGCAACGAGCAGTACTTC	CASSLAGSNEQYF
TRBJ2-7	TRBV10-3	.	.	TGTGCCATCAGTGAGTCTGAGGGTAGCTACGAGCAGTACTTC	CAISESEGSYEQYF
TRBJ2-1	TRBV7-8	.	.	TGTGCCAGCACCCAAGCTGGTGGGGGTTTTTGGGAGCAGTTCTTC	CASTQAGGGFWEQFF
TRBJ1-5	TRBV30	.	.	TGTGCCTGGAGTGGGGGGGATAATCAGCCCCAGCATTTT	CAWSGGDNQPQHF
TRBJ2-7	TRBV10-3	few	.	TGTGCCGGAGGTGATGGCACTCCCTACGAGCAGTACTTC	CAGGDGTPYEQYF
TRBJ2-1	TRBV20-1	.	.	TGCAGTGCCCCCACGCCTTTTACCTACAATGAGCAGTTCTTC	CSAPTPFTYNEQFF
TRBJ2-3	TRBV5-1	.	.	TGCGCCAGCAGCCCCGGACAGAACACAGAAACGCAGTATTTT	CASSPGQNTETQYF
TRBJ2-7	TRBV5-5	.	TRBD2	TGTGCCAGCAGCCATAGCGGGGGAGGGCTCTACGAGCAGTACTTC	CASSHSGGGLYEQYF
TRBJ2-5	TRBV12-3/TRBV12-4	few	TRBD2	TGTGCCAGCAGTCCAACACTAGCGGGGGGCTGGGAGGGGGAGACCCAGTACTTC	CASSPTLAGGWEGETQYF
TRBJ2-3	TRBV29-1	few	.	TGCAGCGCCTCCCTAGATACGCAGTATTTT	CSASLDTQYF
TRBJ2-1	TRBV29-1	few	.	TGCACCTCCCAGCGAGGACTCCTAAATGAGCAGTTCTTC	CTSQRGLLNEQFF
TRBJ2-7	TRBV4-3	.	.	TGCGCCAGCAGCCAAGATTGGAGTTCCGAGCAGTACTTC	CASSQDWSSEQYF
TRBJ2-2	TRBV5-5	few	TRBD2	TGTGCCAGCAGCTTGAGACTAGCGGGAGGAAACACCGGGGAGCTGTTTTTT	CASSLRLAGGNTGELFF
TRBJ1-1	TRBV20-1	.	.	TGCAGTGCTAGAGATGTCCAGATCCATGGAGCTGAAGCTTTCTTT	CSARDVQIHGAEAFF
TRBJ2-7	TRBV10-2	.	TRBD1	TGCGCCAGCAGTGACCCAAAGACAGGGAGCACCTACGAGCAGTACTTC	CASSDPKTGSTYEQYF
TRBJ2-7	TRBV20-1	few	.	TGCAGTGCTAGAGATCTGCAGCGGCCCTACGAGCAGTACTTC	CSARDLQRPYEQYF
TRBJ2-7	TRBV7-8	.	TRBD2	TGTGCCAGCAGCTTAGTGTCTTCGGGTTGGAGTTCTAGCGGACACGAGCAGTACTTC	CASSLVSSGWSSSGHEQYF
TRBJ2-2	TRBV7-9	.	.	TGTGCCAGCAATTCTCGACAGAGGCCCGGGGAGCTGTTTTTT	CASNSRQRPGELFF
TRBJ2-3	TRBV29-1	.	.	TGCAGCGGGGGGCAGGGATCCACAGATACGCAGTATTTT	CSGGQGSTDTQYF
TRBJ1-4	TRBV6-1	.	.	TGTGCCAGCGCCCGAGAGCCTGCAACTAATGAAAAACTGTTTTTT	CASAREPATNEKLFF
TRBJ1-6	TRBV7-9	few	TRBD1	TGTGCCAGCAGCTTTCCCGGGACAGGGGTTGAACCCCTCCACTTT	CASSFPGTGVEPLHF
TRBJ2-3	TRBV5-5	few	.	TGTGCCAGCAGCCACGTAGCCGGGTCCTCAGATACGCAGTATTTT	CASSHVAGSSDTQYF
TRBJ2-5	TRBV29-1	few	.	TGCAGCGTTGGCACGGGGACCCAGTACTTC	CSVGTGTQYF
TRBJ2-7	TRBV4-1	.	TRBD1	TGCGCCAGCAGCCAAGACGACCGGGACAGGATGTACTACGAGCAGTACTTC	CASSQDDRDRMYYEQYF
TRBJ2-2	TRBV5-4	.	.	TGTGCCAGCAGCTTGGCGTCGGAAGCGAACACCGGGGAGCTGTTTTTT	CASSLASEANTGELFF
TRBJ2-3	TRBV10-3	.	.	TGTGCCATCAGTGAGTCGACGGGGTTGGCCGCAGATACGCAGTATTTT	CAISESTGLAADTQYF
TRBJ2-5	TRBV28	few	TRBD1	TGTGCCAGCAGGGAACAGGGGGGCCAAGAGACCCAGTACTTC	CASREQGGQETQYF
TRBJ1-2	TRBV12-3/TRBV12-4	few	.	TGTGCCAGCAGGAAGGACAGTTACTATGGCTACACCTTC	CASRKDSYYGYTF
TRBJ2-4	TRBV12-3/TRBV12-4	.	TRBD1	TGTGCCAGCAGTATTATTGGGAAGGGGGCTAGAAACATTCAGTACTTC	CASSIIGKGARNIQYF